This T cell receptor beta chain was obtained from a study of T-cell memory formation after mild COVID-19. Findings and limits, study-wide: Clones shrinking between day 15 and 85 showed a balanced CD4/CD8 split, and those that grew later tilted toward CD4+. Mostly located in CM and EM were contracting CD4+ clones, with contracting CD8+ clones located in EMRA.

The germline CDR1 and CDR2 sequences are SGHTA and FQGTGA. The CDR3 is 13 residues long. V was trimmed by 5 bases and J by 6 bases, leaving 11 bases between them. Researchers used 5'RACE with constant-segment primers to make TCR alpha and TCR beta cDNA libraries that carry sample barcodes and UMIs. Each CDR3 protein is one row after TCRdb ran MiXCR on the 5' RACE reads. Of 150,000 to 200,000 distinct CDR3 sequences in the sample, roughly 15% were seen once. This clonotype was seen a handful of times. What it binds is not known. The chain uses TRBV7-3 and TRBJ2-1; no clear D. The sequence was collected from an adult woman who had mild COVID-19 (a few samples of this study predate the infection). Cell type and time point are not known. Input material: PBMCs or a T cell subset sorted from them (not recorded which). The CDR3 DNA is TGTGCCAGCAGCCTAGGACCGGGCAATGAGCAGTTCTTC. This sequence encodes CASSLGPGNEQFF. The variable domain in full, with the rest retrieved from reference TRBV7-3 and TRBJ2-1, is GAGVSQTPSNKVTEKGKYVELRCDPISGHTALYWYRQSLGQGPEFLIYFQGTGAADDSGLPNDRFFAVRPEGSVSTLKIQRTERGDSAVYLCASSLGPGNEQFFGPGTRLTVL.